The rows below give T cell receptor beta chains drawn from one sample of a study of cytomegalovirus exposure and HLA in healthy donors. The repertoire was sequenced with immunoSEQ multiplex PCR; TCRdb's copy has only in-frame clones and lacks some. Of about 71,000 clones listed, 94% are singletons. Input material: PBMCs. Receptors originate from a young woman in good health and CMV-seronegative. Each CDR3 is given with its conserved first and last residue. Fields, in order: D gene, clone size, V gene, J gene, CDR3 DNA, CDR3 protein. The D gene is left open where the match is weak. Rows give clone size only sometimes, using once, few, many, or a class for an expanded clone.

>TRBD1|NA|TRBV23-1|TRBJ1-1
TGCGCCAGCAGTCAAAAAGGGGGCGATGTAGCTTTCTTT
CASSQKGGDVAFF
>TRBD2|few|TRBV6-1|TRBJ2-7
TGTGCCAGCAGTGTGGGTAGAGGACTAGCGGGAGTTGATAAGTACTTC
CASSVGRGLAGVDKYF
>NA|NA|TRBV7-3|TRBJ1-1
TGTGCCAGCAGCGTGGACAGCATGAACACTGAAGCTTTCTTT
CASSVDSMNTEAFF
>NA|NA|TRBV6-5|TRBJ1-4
TGTGCCAGCAGTCCCGGACTTAATGAAAAACTGTTTTTT
CASSPGLNEKLFF
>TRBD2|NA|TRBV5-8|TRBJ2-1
TGTGCCAGCAGCTTGTGGATCCTAGCGGGAACATACAATGAGCAGTTCTTC
CASSLWILAGTYNEQFF
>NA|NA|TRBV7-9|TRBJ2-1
TGTGCCAGCAGCTCAGGGGAGGGCAATGAGCAGTTCTTC
CASSSGEGNEQFF
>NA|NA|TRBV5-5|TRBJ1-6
TGTGCCAGCAGCTTGGGACAGTTTAATTCACCCCTCCACTTT
CASSLGQFNSPLHF
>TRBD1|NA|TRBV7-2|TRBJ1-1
TGTGCCAGCGCAAGAGGGGAGACAGGGGGTGAAGCTTTCTTT
CASARGETGGEAFF
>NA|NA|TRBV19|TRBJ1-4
TGTGCCAGTACCCGGACTGTAACTAATGAAAAACTGTTTTTT
CASTRTVTNEKLFF
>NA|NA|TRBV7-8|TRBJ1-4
TGTGCCAGCAGCTCGACAGGAGTTAATGAAAAACTGTTTTTT
CASSSTGVNEKLFF
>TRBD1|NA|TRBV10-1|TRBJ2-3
TGCGCCAGCAGTGTGGGACAGGGATCTACGCAGTATTTT
CASSVGQGSTQYF
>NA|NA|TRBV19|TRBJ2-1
TGTGCCAGTAGTATCAGGAATGAGCAGTTCTTC
CASSIRNEQFF
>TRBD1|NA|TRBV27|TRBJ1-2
TGTGCCAGCAGTTTAACAGGGGGCTATGGCTACACCTTC
CASSLTGGYGYTF
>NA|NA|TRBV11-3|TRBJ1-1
TGTGCCAGCAGACAAAGCGCGAACACTGAAGCTTTCTTT
CASRQSANTEAFF
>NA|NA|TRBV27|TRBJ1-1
TGTGCCAGCAGTTTAGTCGGCAGGGGTGGGATGAACACTGAAGCTTTCTTT
CASSLVGRGGMNTEAFF
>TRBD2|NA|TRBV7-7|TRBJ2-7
TGTGCTAGCACCTTATATAGCGGGAGGGACTACGAGCAGTACTTC
CASTLYSGRDYEQYF
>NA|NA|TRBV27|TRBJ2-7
TGTGCCAGCAGTTTATCGGGTGGGAGTACCTCCTACGAGCAGTACTTC
CASSLSGGSTSYEQYF
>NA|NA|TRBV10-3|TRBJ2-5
TGTGCCATCAGTGAGTCGAGAGAGACCCAGTACTTC
CAISESRETQYF
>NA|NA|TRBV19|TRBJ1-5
TGTGCCAGTAGTATTGCGGGACCTGGGCAGCCCCAGCATTTT
CASSIAGPGQPQHF
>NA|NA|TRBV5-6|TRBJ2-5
TGTGCCAGCAGCCCGGAAGGGGCAGGGTACCAAGAGACCCAGTACTTC
CASSPEGAGYQETQYF
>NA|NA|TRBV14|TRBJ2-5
TGTGCCAGCAGCCAAGATTTGGGAGTGGGGGAGACCCAGTACTTC
CASSQDLGVGETQYF
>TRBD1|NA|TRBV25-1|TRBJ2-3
TGTGCCAGCAGTGCGGACAGGGCCAATACAGATACGCAGTATTTT
CASSADRANTDTQYF
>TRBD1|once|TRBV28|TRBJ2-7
TGTGCCAGCAGCCACAGGGGGCCCTACGAGCAGTACTTC
CASSHRGPYEQYF
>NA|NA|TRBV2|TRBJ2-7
TGTGCCAGCAGTGAACCCTCCGGGGGGCGATATAGCGAGCAGTACTTC
CASSEPSGGRYSEQYF
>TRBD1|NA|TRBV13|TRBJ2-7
TGTGCCAGCCGGGACAGGGGTTACGAGCAGTACTTC
CASRDRGYEQYF
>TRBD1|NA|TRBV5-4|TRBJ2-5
TGTGCCAGCAGTTCGACAGGGGTAGAGACCCAGTACTTC
CASSSTGVETQYF
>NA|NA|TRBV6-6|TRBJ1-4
TGTGCCAGCAGTTCTTCCCAACCTAGGGGGATTGAAAAACTGTTTTTT
CASSSSQPRGIEKLFF
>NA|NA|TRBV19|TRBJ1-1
TGTGCCAGTATCCTCTCAGGGGAGAACACTGAAGCTTTCTTT
CASILSGENTEAFF
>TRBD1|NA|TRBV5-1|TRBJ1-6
TGCGCCAGCAGCGCACAGGGGGTGGGCGGAAATTCACCCCTCCACTTT
CASSAQGVGGNSPLHF
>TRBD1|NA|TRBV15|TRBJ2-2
TGTGCCACCAGCAGGGGACAGGTAGACACCGGGGAGCTGTTTTTT
CATSRGQVDTGELFF
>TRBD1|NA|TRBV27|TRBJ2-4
TGTGCCAGCAGTTTAGGATTGGGACAGATAAGCACCTTC
CASSLGLGQISTF
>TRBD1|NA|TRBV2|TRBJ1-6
TGTGCCAGCAGTGCCCGACAGGGGGCTAATTCACCCCTCCACTTT
CASSARQGANSPLHF
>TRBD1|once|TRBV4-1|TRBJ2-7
TGCGCCAGCAGCTCCTCCCGGGCAGGGGGCGAGGAGCAGTACTTC
CASSSSRAGGEEQYF
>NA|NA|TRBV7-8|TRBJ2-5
TGTGCCAGCAGCTTTGGGCCTCAAGAGACCCAGTACTTC
CASSFGPQETQYF
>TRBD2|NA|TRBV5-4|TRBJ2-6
TGTGCCAGCACCAAAGCGGGAGTGGCGGGGGCCAACGTCCTGACTTTC
CASTKAGVAGANVLTF
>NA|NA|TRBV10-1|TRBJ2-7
TGCGCCAGCAGTGGAGGGACACCGAAAGGAGAGCAGTACTTC
CASSGGTPKGEQYF
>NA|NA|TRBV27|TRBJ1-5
TGTGCCTCGGCCAGGAGGGGAGTCGGCGGCAATCAGCCCCAGCATTTT
CASARRGVGGNQPQHF